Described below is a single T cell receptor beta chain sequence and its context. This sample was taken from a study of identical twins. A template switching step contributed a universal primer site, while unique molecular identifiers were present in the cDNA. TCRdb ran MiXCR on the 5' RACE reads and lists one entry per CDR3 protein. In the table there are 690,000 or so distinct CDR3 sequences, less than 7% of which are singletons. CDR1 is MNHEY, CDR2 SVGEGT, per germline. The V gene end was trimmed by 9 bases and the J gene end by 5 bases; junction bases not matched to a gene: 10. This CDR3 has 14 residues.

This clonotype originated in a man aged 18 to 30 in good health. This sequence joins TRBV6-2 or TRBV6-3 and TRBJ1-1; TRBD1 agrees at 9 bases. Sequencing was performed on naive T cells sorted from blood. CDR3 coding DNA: TGTGCCAGTATTTTACAGGGGGCGAAGACTGAAGCTTTCTTT. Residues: CASILQGAKTEAFF.